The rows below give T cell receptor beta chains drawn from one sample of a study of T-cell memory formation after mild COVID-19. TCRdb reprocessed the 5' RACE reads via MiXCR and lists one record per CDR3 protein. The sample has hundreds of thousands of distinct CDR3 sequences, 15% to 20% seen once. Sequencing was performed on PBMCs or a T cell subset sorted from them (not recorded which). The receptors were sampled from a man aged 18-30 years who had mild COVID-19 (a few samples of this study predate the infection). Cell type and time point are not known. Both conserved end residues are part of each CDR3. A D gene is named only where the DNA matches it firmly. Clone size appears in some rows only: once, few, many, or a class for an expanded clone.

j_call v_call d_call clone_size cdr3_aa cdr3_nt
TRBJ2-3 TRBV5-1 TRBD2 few CASSSGLGDTQYF TGCGCCAGCAGCTCGGGACTAGGAGATACGCAGTATTTT
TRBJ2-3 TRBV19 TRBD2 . CASSGERGWTDTQYF TGTGCCAGTAGTGGCGAGCGGGGATGGACAGATACGCAGTATTTT
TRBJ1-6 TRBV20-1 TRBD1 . CSAHSRGHSPLHF TGCAGTGCTCATAGTAGGGGGCATTCACCCCTCCACTTT
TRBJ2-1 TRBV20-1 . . CSALKPDRYNEQFF TGCAGTGCCCTTAAACCGGACCGGTACAATGAGCAGTTCTTC
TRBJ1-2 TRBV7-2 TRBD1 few CASSSQTGGFYGYTF TGTGCCAGCAGCTCTCAGACAGGGGGCTTCTATGGCTACACCTTC
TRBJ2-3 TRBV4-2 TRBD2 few CASSQDAAGATTDTQYF TGTGCCAGCAGCCAAGATGCAGCGGGGGCCACCACAGATACGCAGTATTTT
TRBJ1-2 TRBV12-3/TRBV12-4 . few CASSPSDGYTF TGTGCCAGCAGTCCCAGTGATGGCTACACCTTC
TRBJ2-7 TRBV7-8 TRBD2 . CASLQRGDSYEQYF TGTGCCAGCCTACAGCGGGGGGACTCCTACGAGCAGTACTTC
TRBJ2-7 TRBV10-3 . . CAIRPAGDSYEQYF TGTGCCATCAGACCCGCCGGAGATTCCTACGAGCAGTACTTC
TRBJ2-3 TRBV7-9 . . CASSSPPRTPSTDTQYF TGTGCCAGCAGCTCGCCTCCCCGGACACCTAGCACAGATACGCAGTATTTT
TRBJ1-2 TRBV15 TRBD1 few CATSRDLGGPGGYTF TGTGCCACCAGCAGAGATCTAGGGGGCCCGGGTGGCTACACCTTC
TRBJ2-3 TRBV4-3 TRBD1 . CASSQGQGWADTQYF TGCGCCAGCAGCCAAGGACAGGGTTGGGCAGATACGCAGTATTTT
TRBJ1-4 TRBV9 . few CASSARTNTNEKLFF TGTGCCAGCAGCGCCCGGACAAATACTAATGAAAAACTGTTTTTT
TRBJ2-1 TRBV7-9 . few CASSWAWRGLHEQFF TGTGCCAGCAGCTGGGCCTGGCGGGGGCTCCACGAGCAGTTCTTC
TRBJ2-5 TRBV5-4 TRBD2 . CASSPTSGGRGETQYF TGTGCCAGCAGCCCAACTAGCGGGGGACGTGGAGAGACCCAGTACTTC